What follows is one T cell receptor (beta chain) and its context. Its cognate antigen has yet to be identified. Base-call qualities are not available, and no considerably larger clone is one nucleotide away. The sample originates from a study of beta chain features in type 1 diabetes (dated by TCRdb to 2017 to 2018). About the investigation overall: No differences in mean age, gender distribution, total cell number or subset yield were found between patients and healthy donors. A total of under 120,000,000 sorted cells were examined across all samples, and RNA yield correlated strongly with the number of cells per subset. The study compared TCRB repertoires of sorted circulating CD4+ T cell subsets between recently diagnosed type 1 diabetes patients and matched healthy donors. Whereas all 30 or so donors provided naive and central memory subsets, regulatory and stem cell-like memory subsets were isolated from just 8 patients and about eight healthy donors. Results the study describes overall, beyond this receptor: Patients with type 1 diabetes made fewer insertions and deleted more nucleotides at VDJ recombination sites, implying thymic rearrangement abnormalities. The naive, central memory and regulatory TCRB repertoires appeared to resemble one another more closely among patients than among healthy donors. In all four CD4+ subsets, TCRB CDR3 length was moderately but significantly shorter in type 1 diabetes patients. Because small numbers of individuals were included in the HLA sub-analyses, any influence of HLA type on TCRB rearrangement was left unresolved. PCR may preferentially amplify shorter templates, but because patient and control samples were amplified and corrected together, any resulting skew would affect both groups equally. Sequencing cDNA rather than genomic DNA could over-represent highly expressing activated cells, although activation and CD3 levels did not differ between groups.

The entire isolated RNA was reverse transcribed using the High Capacity cDNA Reverse Transcription Kit, and thus expressed TCRB transcripts were sequenced. Deep immunoSEQ sequencing was performed on naive, central memory and regulatory T cell samples, with an average of about 3.57 million total reads per sample. After sorted cells were lysed in RLT buffer, RNA was extracted with DNase-treated RNeasy Micro or Mini kits, with the choice depending on cell number. To prevent cross-contamination, each cell subset was processed individually, whereas patient and healthy donor samples were processed jointly. TCRB sequences were amplified from cDNA with the immunoSEQ multiplex PCR, producing 87-bp fragments spanning the CDR3 region. Sequencing of the amplicons was performed on the Illumina HiSeq platform. The authors' pipeline ran thus. PCR bias was computationally corrected using synthetic template baselines, reads within Hamming distance 2 were collapsed, and singletons that could not be merged were discarded. Reads were aligned against IMGT to assign V, D and J genes, CDR3 length and insertions or deletions at six rearrangement sites. Clonotype counts were normalized to sorted cell number within each subset before computing true diversity and Gini coefficients with the tcR R package. The overlap coefficient, calculated on TCRB nucleotide sequences, was used to measure repertoire sharing. In TCRdb, the immuneACCESS table is reduced to in-frame sequences with V and J assigned. These tables do not hold every clone; where another copy was compared, an unresolved V gene accounts for under half, and the others remain unexplained. That table furnishes V, J and clone size, whereas the DNA furnished D and trimming. In this sample the table shows around 140,000 clones, 9% of which occur a single time. The ten largest clones add up to 0.75% of the sample.

Each donor gave one peripheral blood draw, averaging roughly 120 mL, which was collected into heparinised tubes. A BD FACSAria II was used to sort naive, central memory, regulatory and stem cell-like memory CD4+ T cells with a panel that included CD45RO, CCR7, CD25, CD127, CD95 and CD27. Purity was above 95% for every sorted population. PBMCs were isolated right away by Lymphoprep density gradient centrifugation and were stained directly, without culture. To minimize batch effects, samples were stained and sorted in pairs, one healthy donor with one patient per experiment. Counted from cysteine to phenylalanine, this CDR3 has 14 amino acids. Only the CDR3 DNA is retained, 42 bases long and in frame from the first base. V is trimmed back by 7 bases and J by 7 bases, and the junction contains 8 bases that no gene match accounts for. CDR1 and CDR2 (MNHEY, SVGAGI) derive from the germline V gene.

The sample taken for sequencing was central memory CD4+ T cells from blood. The sequence is built from TRBV6-5 and TRBJ1-4; 8 bases in the junction line up with TRBD1. This sequence was found in a man aged 25 to 45 with type 1 diabetes. The CDR3 amino acid sequence is: CASKGGTGGEKLFF. The nucleotides are TGTGCCAGCAAGGGAGGGACAGGAGGTGAAAAACTGTTTTTT.